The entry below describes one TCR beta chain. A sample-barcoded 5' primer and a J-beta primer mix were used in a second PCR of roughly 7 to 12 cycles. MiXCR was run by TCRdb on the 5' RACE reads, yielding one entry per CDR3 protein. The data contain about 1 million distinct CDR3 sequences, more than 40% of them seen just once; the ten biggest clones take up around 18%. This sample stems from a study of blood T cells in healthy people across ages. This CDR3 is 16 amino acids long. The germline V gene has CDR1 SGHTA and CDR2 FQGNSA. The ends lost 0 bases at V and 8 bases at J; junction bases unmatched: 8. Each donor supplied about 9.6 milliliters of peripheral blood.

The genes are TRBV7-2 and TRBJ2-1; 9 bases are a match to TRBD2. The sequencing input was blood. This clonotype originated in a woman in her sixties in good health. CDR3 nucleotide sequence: TGTGCCAGCAGCTTAGCGGCGGCTAGCGGGATATATGAGCAGTTCTTC. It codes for CASSLAAASGIYEQFF.